The 28 T cell receptor beta chains given below trace back to one sample, sequenced in a study of CD4 T cells in relation to SARS-CoV-2 and coronaviruses. CD4+ T cells from unexposed donors were obtained before the COVID-19 pandemic (2011-2018). Profiling relied on immunoSEQ multiplex PCR, and the TCRdb table lists in-frame clones only, not all of them. This table has about 60,000 clones, less than 95% appearing once. Sequencing was done on a sample of naive CD4+ T cells from PBMCs. Noted subset: naive CD4+ T cells isolated by negative enrichment. These TCRs come from a human donor in good health.

The chain carries TRBV28 and TRBJ2-3; the D is unclear. Germline CDR1 and CDR2: MDHEN and SYDVKM. This CDR3 is 13 amino acids long. Trimming stripped 2 bases from V and 4 bases from J, with 7 bases between. This CDR3 reads CASSLPGADTQYF. The DNA for the CDR3 is TGTGCCAGCAGTTTACCGGGCGCAGATACGCAGTATTTT. Full variable domain (missing parts from reference TRBV28 and TRBJ2-3): DVKVTQSSRYLVKRTGEKVFLECVQDMDHENMFWYRQDPGLGLRLIYFSYDVKMKEKGDIPEGYSVSREKKERFSLILESASTNQTSMYLCASSLPGADTQYFGPGTRLTVL.

This sequence joins TRBV5-5 and TRBJ2-5; 8 bases map to TRBD2. Trimming took 3 bases from V and 2 from J; bases not matched to a gene: 6. Germline assignment: CDR1 SGHKS and CDR2 YYEKEE (reference sequence). This CDR3 has 15 residues. In nucleotides, the CDR3 is TGTGCCAGCAGCTCTACTAGCGGCCTACAAGAGACCCAGTACTTC. It is translated as CASSSTSGLQETQYF.

This clone was recorded once. The chain uses TRBV28 and TRBJ1-5, with D unclear. The length of the CDR3 is 14 residues. The V gene lost 3 bases and the J gene lost 6 bases, with 12 bases spanning the gap. Germline values: CDR1 MDHEN, CDR2 SYDVKM. The CDR3 bases are TGTGCCAGCAGTTTTGGCAGCCAGTCTCAGCCCCAGCATTTT. This gives the protein CASSFGSQSQPQHF.

The rearrangement links TRBV18 to TRBJ2-1; possible D gene TRBD2, 6 bases. CDR3 size: 17 residues. V lost 1 base and J lost 10, with 23 bases in between. CDR1 and CDR2 from the germline V gene are KGHSH and LQKENI. In DNA form, the CDR3 reads TGTGCCAGCTCACCACTTGAAGGCGGTAGCGGAAAGAGAGAGCAGTTCTTC. Protein: CASSPLEGGSGKREQFF.

This clone has only a few counts. V and J are TRBV11-2 and TRBJ2-7, with D possibly matching TRBD2 (5 bases). The CDR3 extends over 16 amino acids. Trimming pared 5 bases from V and 3 bases from J, leaving 20 bases between. Germline V CDR1 and CDR2: SGHAT, FQNNGV. The CDR3 bases are TGTGCCAGCAGCAAAGGGAGCCTTCCTTTGAGCTACGAGCAGTACTTC. As protein: CASSKGSLPLSYEQYF.

The chain has TRBV5-1 and TRBJ1-2; 7 bases align to TRBD1. CDR3 length: 16 residues. The germline V gene encodes CDR1 SGHRS and CDR2 YFSETQ. The V and J ends lost 5 bases and 8 bases, in that order; junction bases with no gene match: 18. The CDR3 DNA reads as TGCGCCAGCAGGAGGTCCGGGACAGACCTATTTTACGGCTACACCTTC. Translated: CASRRSGTDLFYGYTF.

The rearrangement uses TRBV19 and TRBJ2-7; 7 bases match TRBD2. V lost 3 bases to trimming and J lost 4 bases; unmatched junction nucleotides: 6. From germline, CDR1 is LNHDA and CDR2 SQIVND (reference sequence). The CDR3 length is 14 residues. CDR3 sequence reads: CASSIFSGTYEQYF. The CDR3 coding sequence is TGTGCCAGTAGTATCTTCAGCGGGACTTACGAGCAGTACTTC.

DNA of the CDR3: TGTGCCAGCAGCCAAGGTGTCGGGGAGCTGTTTTTT. This sequence encodes CASSQGVGELFF. V usage is TRBV3-1 (or the pseudogene TRBV3-2) and J usage is TRBJ2-2; D not resolved. The V gene lost 1 base and the J gene lost 7 bases, with 4 bases spanning the gap. Germline V gene sequence: CDR1 LGHDT, CDR2 YNNKEL (reference sequence). CDR3 size: 12 residues.

The gene calls are TRBV5-4 and TRBJ1-5; 9 nucleotides agree with TRBD1. V lost 0 bases and J lost 4; bases outside the gene matches: 2. Germline V CDR1 and CDR2: SGHNT, YYREEE (reference sequence). The CDR3 runs to 15 residues. Here the CDR3 DNA reads TGTGCCAGCAGCTTGGACAGGGGGCAAAATCAGCCCCAGCATTTT. Translated: CASSLDRGQNQPQHF.

The gene calls are TRBV19 and TRBJ2-4; 9 bases agree with TRBD1. Germline V gene data show CDR1 as LNHDA and CDR2 as SQIVND (reference sequence). After removal of 0 bases from V and 1 base from J, the junction contained 10 bases not matched to a gene. CDR3 size: 19 residues. The CDR3: CASSIDPTGGNGAKNIQYF. CDR3 sequence (DNA): TGTGCCAGTAGTATAGATCCGACAGGGGGGAATGGGGCCAAAAACATTCAGTACTTC.

The CDR3 protein is CAWTGTGGAGANVLTF. The DNA for the CDR3 is TGTGCCTGGACCGGGACAGGGGGCGCTGGGGCCAACGTCCTGACTTTC. The J gene is TRBJ2-6, the V gene TRBV30, with 12 nucleotides matching TRBD1. V lost 4 bases to trimming and J lost 2 bases; unmatched junction nucleotides: 3. Germline assignment: CDR1 GTSNPN and CDR2 SVGIG (reference sequence). The CDR3 contains 16 residues. Based on the CDR3 plus reference TRBV30 and TRBJ2-6, the full variable domain is SQTIHQWPATLVQPVGSPLSLECTVEGTSNPNLYWYRQAAGRGLQLLFYSVGIGQISSEVPQNLSASRPQDRQFILSSKKLLLSDSGFYLCAWTGTGGAGANVLTFGAGSRLTVL.

The genes are TRBV24-1 and TRBJ1-6; D uncertain. V was shortened by 0 bases and J by 14 bases, with 10 bases between the two germline ends. CDR1 KGHDR and CDR2 SFDVKD come from the germline V gene. This CDR3 has 13 residues. The CDR3 here is CATSDLLTNALHF. The CDR3 DNA follows: TGTGCCACCAGTGATTTGCTAACGAACGCCCTCCACTTT.

The chain is built from TRBV6-2 or TRBV6-3 and TRBJ2-7, with 8 positions matching TRBD1. After removal of 6 bases from V and 4 bases from J, the junction contained 8 bases not matched to a gene. The CDR3 loop spans 14 amino acids. Germline values: CDR1 MNHEY, CDR2 SVGEGT. As DNA, the CDR3 is TGTGCCAGCAGCTTCCACAGGGGGTTGTACGAGCAGTACTTC. Translating it yields CASSFHRGLYEQYF.

CDR3 in amino acids: CASSRGGASSPLHF. The CDR3 region has the DNA TGTGCCAGCAGCAGAGGGGGGGCGAGTTCACCCCTCCACTTT. The rearrangement links TRBV28 to TRBJ1-6; perhaps TRBD1 as D (6 bases). Germline-derived CDR1 and CDR2 are MDHEN and SYDVKM. Deletions cut 6 bases from V and 9 bases from J, with 15 bases between. The CDR3 runs 14 residues.

The J gene is TRBJ1-3, the V gene TRBV19; TRBD1 is a possible D gene (5 bases). Germline CDR1 LNHDA, CDR2 SQIVND (reference sequence). CDR3 size: 17 residues. Trimming removed 5 bases from V and 0 bases from J, with 17 bases in between. CDR3 coding DNA: TGTGCCAGTAGTGCCCTGGGGCAGCCAAACTCTGGAAACACCATATATTTT. Residues: CASSALGQPNSGNTIYF.

The chain has TRBV2 and TRBJ1-5, with 7 nucleotides matching TRBD1. Germline-derived CDR1 and CDR2 are SNHLY and FYNNEI. This CDR3 spans 15 amino acids. After removal of 6 bases from V and 3 bases from J, the junction contained 8 bases not matched to a gene. For the CDR3, the DNA is TGTGCCAGCAGCTATCAGGGACAGAACAATCAGCCCCAGCATTTT. Its translation is CASSYQGQNNQPQHF.

The V and J genes are TRBV5-1 and TRBJ1-1; 8 bases map to TRBD1. Germline V CDR1 and CDR2: SGHRS, YFSETQ. CDR3 length equals 14 residues. V was pared by 8 bases and J by 2 bases, with 8 bases of the junction left unmatched. The CDR3 loop is CASRQGPANTEAFF. The CDR3 DNA is TGCGCCAGTCGACAGGGGCCAGCAAACACTGAAGCTTTCTTT.

This sequence joins TRBV24-1 and TRBJ2-1; TRBD1 matches at 9 bases. Germline CDR1 and CDR2: KGHDR and SFDVKD. V lost 3 bases and J lost 4; bases outside the gene matches: 6. The CDR3 extends over 16 amino acids. The DNA for the CDR3 is TGTGCCACCAGTGATCCTGACAGGGGGTCTTACAATGAGCAGTTCTTC. Its protein product is CATSDPDRGSYNEQFF.

J is TRBJ2-7 and V is TRBV30, with 7 nucleotides matching TRBD2. V dropped 2 bases and J dropped 2; count of bases not matched to a gene: 9. The CDR3 consists of 15 residues. CDR1 and CDR2 (germline): GTSNPN, SVGIG (reference sequence). The CDR3 coding sequence is TGTGCCTGGAGTCTCAGGACTAGTGGGGCCTACGAGCAGTACTTC. Residues: CAWSLRTSGAYEQYF.

The chain has TRBV10-3 and TRBJ2-1; D is possibly TRBD2 (7 bases). Germline CDR1 and CDR2: ENHRY and SYGVKD. Trimming removed 6 bases at V and 1 base at J, with 16 bases between. This CDR3 has 16 amino acids. The CDR3 region has the DNA TGTGCCATCAGCGACCGGGGGGCCAGGTCCTACAATGAGCAGTTCTTC. Its protein product is CAISDRGARSYNEQFF.

The V call is TRBV3-1 (or the pseudogene TRBV3-2), the J call TRBJ1-6; 8 bases line up with TRBD1. The J segment lost 5 bases and the V segment lost 5 bases, leaving 8 bases of the junction unmatched. The CDR3 runs 16 residues. CDR1 and CDR2 (germline): LGHDT, YNNKEL (reference sequence). CDR3: CASSNTGTGDNSPLHF. CDR3 DNA: TGTGCCAGCAGCAACACCGGGACAGGAGATAATTCACCCCTCCACTTT.

This chain joins TRBV5-1 and TRBJ1-6, with D unclear. CDR3 length: 14 amino acids. Trimming took off 5 bases at V and 11 bases at J, with 17 bases between the two ends. Germline V CDR1 and CDR2: SGHRS, YFSETQ. The CDR3 protein is CASSLDPLRTPLHF. CDR3 nucleotides: TGCGCCAGCAGTCTGGACCCGTTAAGGACACCCCTCCACTTT.

The gene calls are TRBV18 and TRBJ2-2, with 8 nucleotides matching TRBD1. J lost 4 bases, V lost 5 bases, and 0 bases had no gene match. The CDR3 covers 13 residues. Germline assignment: CDR1 KGHSH and CDR2 LQKENI. The CDR3 DNA reads TGTGCCAGCTCAGACAGGGGCACCGGGGAGCTGTTTTTT. Translation: CASSDRGTGELFF. Combining the CDR3 with reference TRBV18 and TRBJ2-2 gives the whole variable domain NAGVMQNPRHLVRRRGQEARLRCSPMKGHSHVYWYRQLPEEGLKFMVYLQKENIIDESGMPKERFSAEFPKEGPSILRIQQVVRGDSAAYFCASSDRGTGELFFGEGSRLTVL.

The gene calls are TRBV6-4 and TRBJ2-1, with 10 positions matching TRBD2. CDR3 length: 15 residues. V was pared by 7 bases and J by 4 bases, with 7 bases of the junction left unmatched. Germline CDR1 and CDR2: MRHNA and SNTAGT. CDR3 nucleotide sequence: TGTGCCAGCACCCCCACTAGCGGGATATACAATGAGCAGTTCTTC. The encoded protein is CASTPTSGIYNEQFF.

This clone came up once. This sequence joins TRBV18 and TRBJ2-7; 7 nucleotides agree with TRBD1. This CDR3 comprises 16 residues. The germline gives CDR1 KGHSH, CDR2 LQKENI. V lost 0 bases to trimming and J lost 0 bases; unmatched junction nucleotides: 5. This chain's CDR3 is CASSPPGTESSYEQYF. The CDR3 DNA reads as TGTGCCAGCTCACCACCCGGGACAGAGAGCTCCTACGAGCAGTACTTC.

V gene TRBV6-1 combines with J gene TRBJ1-5; the D is unclear. This CDR3 region has 15 residues. Trimming left V 3 bases short and J 5 bases short, with 14 bases between. Looked up from germline, CDR1 is MNHNS and CDR2 is SASEGT. CDR3 nucleotide sequence: TGTGCCAGCAGTGAGATGCGGGGTGTCGATCAGCCCCAGCATTTT. Translation: CASSEMRGVDQPQHF.

V gene TRBV11-3 combines with J gene TRBJ2-3; 7 positions agree with TRBD1. Losses at the gene ends were 5 bases for V and 3 bases for J; bases not matched to a gene: 8. Germline V gene lookup returns CDR1 SGHNT and CDR2 YENEEA. This CDR3 comprises 15 residues. CDR3 DNA sequence: TGTGCCAGCAGCGGCCCCGGGACAGTGACAGATACGCAGTATTTT. Its translation: CASSGPGTVTDTQYF.

The chain employs TRBV5-8 and TRBJ2-3, with D uncertain. Trimming removed 2 bases from V and 1 base from J, with 14 bases in between. Germline V gives CDR1 SGHTS, CDR2 YDEGEE. The CDR3 is 16 amino acids. The CDR3 region is CASSLILRHRTDTQYF. For the CDR3, the DNA is TGTGCCAGCAGCTTAATCCTTAGGCATCGCACAGATACGCAGTATTTT.